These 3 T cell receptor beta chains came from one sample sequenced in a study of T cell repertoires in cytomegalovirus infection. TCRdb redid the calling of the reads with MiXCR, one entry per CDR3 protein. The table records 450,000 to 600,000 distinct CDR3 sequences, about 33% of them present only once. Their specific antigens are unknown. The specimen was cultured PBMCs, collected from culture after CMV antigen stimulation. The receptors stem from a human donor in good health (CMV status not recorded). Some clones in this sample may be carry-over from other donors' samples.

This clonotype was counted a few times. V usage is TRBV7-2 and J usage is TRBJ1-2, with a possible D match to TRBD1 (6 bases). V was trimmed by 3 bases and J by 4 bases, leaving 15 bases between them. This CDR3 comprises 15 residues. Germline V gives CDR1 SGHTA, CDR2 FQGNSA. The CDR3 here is CASSLQDRYTYGYTF. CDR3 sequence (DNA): TGTGCCAGCAGCTTGCAGGACAGATATACCTATGGCTACACCTTC.

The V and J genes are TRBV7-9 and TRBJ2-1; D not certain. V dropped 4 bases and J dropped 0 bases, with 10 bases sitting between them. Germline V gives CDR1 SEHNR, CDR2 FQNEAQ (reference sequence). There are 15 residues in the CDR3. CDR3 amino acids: CASSSAPSSYNEQFF. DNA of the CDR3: TGTGCCAGCAGCTCCGCCCCAAGCTCCTACAATGAGCAGTTCTTC.

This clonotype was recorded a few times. The CDR3 nucleotides read TGTGCCAGCAGTTTTGGGCTAGCTAAGACCCAGTACTTC. Translation gives CASSFGLAKTQYF. The chain employs TRBV12-3 or TRBV12-4 and TRBJ2-5, with a weak D call TRBD2 (5 bases). This CDR3 has 13 residues. V lost 3 bases to trimming and J lost 6 bases, with 11 bases between them.